Below are 7 T cell receptor beta chains sequenced from a single sample in a study of T cell responses to AZD1222 COVID-19 vaccine. Generated by immunoSEQ multiplex PCR, the TCRdb table keeps only in-frame clones and is missing some. The table has about 150,000 clones, 82% seen once. Sequencing used peripheral blood, obtained on day 0 of MenACWY control vaccination. The source is an adult in good health.

This clone was seen many times. The chain has TRBV27 and TRBJ2-7; D gene uncertain. Germline V CDR1 and CDR2: MNHEY, SMNVEV (reference sequence). The CDR3 spans 13 residues. V dropped 3 bases and J dropped 2 bases, with 8 bases sitting between them. The CDR3 nucleotides read TGTGCCAGCAGTTTGTCCCTTACCTACGAGCAGTACTTC. This codes for CASSLSLTYEQYF.

The chain is built from TRBV5-1 and TRBJ1-3; tentative D call: TRBD1 (5 bases). The germline gives CDR1 SGHRS, CDR2 YFSETQ. The germline V and J ends were trimmed by 2 bases and 1 base, with 10 bases remaining between them. The CDR3 covers 15 residues. This CDR3 is CASSFGGGSGNTIYF. CDR3 coding DNA: TGCGCCAGCAGCTTCGGGGGAGGATCTGGAAACACCATATATTTT.

The V gene is TRBV28, the J gene TRBJ1-5; D gene uncertain. V was cut by 0 bases and J by 7 bases, with 4 bases left in between. The CDR3 contains 12 residues. Germline V gives CDR1 MDHEN, CDR2 SYDVKM. CDR3 in amino acids: CASSLWVQPQHF. The CDR3 coding sequence is TGTGCCAGCAGTTTATGGGTCCAGCCCCAGCATTTT.

The rearrangement uses TRBV20-1 and TRBJ1-5; D unclear. Germline CDR1 is DFQATT and CDR2 is SNEGSKA (reference sequence). The CDR3 is 13 amino acids. Trimming removed 3 bases at V and 7 bases at J, with 13 bases between. CDR3 loop: CSASGGLWQPQHF. The CDR3 DNA is TGCAGTGCTAGTGGAGGGCTTTGGCAGCCCCAGCATTTT.

The rearrangement uses TRBV5-1 and TRBJ2-7, with D possibly matching TRBD1 (6 bases). The CDR3 covers 12 residues. Trimming pared 3 bases from V and 2 bases from J, leaving 6 bases between. Germline CDR1 reads SGHRS; CDR2 reads YFSETQ. The CDR3: CASSSGAYEQYF. The CDR3 DNA is TGCGCCAGCAGCTCAGGGGCCTACGAGCAGTACTTC.

V gene TRBV5-1 combines with J gene TRBJ2-2; D might be TRBD2 (5 bases). The CDR3 sequence is 15 residues long. Trimming took off 4 bases at V and 0 bases at J, with 10 bases between the two ends. CDR1 and CDR2 (germline): SGHRS, YFSETQ. The CDR3 sequence is CASSQDWPNTGELFF. As DNA, the CDR3 is TGCGCCAGCAGCCAGGACTGGCCGAACACCGGGGAGCTGTTTTTT.

This clone occurred a few times. The CDR3 is CASSQVGTGNYGYTF. The DNA for the CDR3 is TGTGCCAGCAGCCAAGTCGGGACGGGGAACTATGGCTACACCTTC. The J gene is TRBJ1-2, the V gene TRBV4-2; D may be TRBD1 (5 bases). Trimming left V 1 base short and J 2 bases short, with 11 bases between. CDR1 and CDR2 (germline): LGHNA, YNFKEQ. This CDR3 spans 15 amino acids.